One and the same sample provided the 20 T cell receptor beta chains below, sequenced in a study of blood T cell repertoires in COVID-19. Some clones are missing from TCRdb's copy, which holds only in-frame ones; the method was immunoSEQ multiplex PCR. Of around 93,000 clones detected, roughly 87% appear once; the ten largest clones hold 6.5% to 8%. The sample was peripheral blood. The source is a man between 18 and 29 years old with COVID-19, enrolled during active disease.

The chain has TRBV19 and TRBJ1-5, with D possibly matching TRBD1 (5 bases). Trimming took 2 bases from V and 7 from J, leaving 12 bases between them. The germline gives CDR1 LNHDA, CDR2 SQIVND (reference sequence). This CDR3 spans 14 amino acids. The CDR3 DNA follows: TGTGCCAGTAGTATATTAGCAGGGAGGCAGCCCCAGCATTTT. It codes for CASSILAGRQPQHF.

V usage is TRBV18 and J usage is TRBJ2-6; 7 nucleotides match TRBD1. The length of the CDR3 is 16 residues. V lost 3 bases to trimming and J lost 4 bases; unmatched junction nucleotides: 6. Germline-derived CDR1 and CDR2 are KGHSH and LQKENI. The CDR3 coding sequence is TGTGCCAGCTCACCCCTACAGGGGCGGGGGGCCAACGTCCTGACTTTC. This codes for CASSPLQGRGANVLTF.

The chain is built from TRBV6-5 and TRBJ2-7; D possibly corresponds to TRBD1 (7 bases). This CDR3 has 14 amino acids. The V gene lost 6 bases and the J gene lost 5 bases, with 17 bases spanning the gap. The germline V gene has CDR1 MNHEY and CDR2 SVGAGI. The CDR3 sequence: CASRDQGGIDEQYF. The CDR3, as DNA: TGTGCCAGCAGGGACCAGGGGGGAATCGACGAGCAGTACTTC.

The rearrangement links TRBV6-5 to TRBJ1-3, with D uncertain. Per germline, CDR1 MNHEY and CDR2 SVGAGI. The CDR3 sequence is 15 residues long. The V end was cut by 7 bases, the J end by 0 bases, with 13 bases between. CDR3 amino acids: CASISGLGSGNTIYF. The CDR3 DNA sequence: TGTGCCAGCATTTCCGGTCTCGGCTCTGGAAACACCATATATTTT.

CDR3 protein: CASSRGLGGYTNNEQFF. The DNA of the CDR3 is TGCGCCAGCAGTAGGGGGCTTGGGGGGTATACGAACAATGAGCAGTTCTTC. The rearrangement uses TRBV10-2 and TRBJ2-1, with D perhaps matching TRBD1 (7 bases). CDR1 is WSHSY and CDR2 is SAAADI in the germline V gene. The CDR3 is 17 amino acids. Trimming took 5 bases from V and 5 from J, leaving 22 bases between them.

DNA of the CDR3: TGTGCCAGCAGTTACTCACAGGGGACTGGAAACACCATATATTTT. Protein: CASSYSQGTGNTIYF. V and J are TRBV6-5 and TRBJ1-3; 7 bases line up with TRBD1. This CDR3 contains 15 residues. The ends lost 0 bases at V and 2 bases at J; junction bases unmatched: 1. Per germline, CDR1 MNHEY and CDR2 SVGAGI.

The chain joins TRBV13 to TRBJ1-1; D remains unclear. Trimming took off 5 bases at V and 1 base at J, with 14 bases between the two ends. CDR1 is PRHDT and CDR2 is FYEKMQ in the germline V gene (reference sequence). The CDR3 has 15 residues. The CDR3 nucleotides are TGTGCCAGCAGCCCCCGTGGAGGCTCGAACACTGAAGCTTTCTTT. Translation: CASSPRGGSNTEAFF.

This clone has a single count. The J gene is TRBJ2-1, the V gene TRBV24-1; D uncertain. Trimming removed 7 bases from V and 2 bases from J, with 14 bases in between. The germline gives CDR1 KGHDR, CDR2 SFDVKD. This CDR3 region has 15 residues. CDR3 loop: CATSALAAAYNEQFF. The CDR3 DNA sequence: TGTGCCACCAGCGCACTGGCGGCCGCCTACAATGAGCAGTTCTTC.

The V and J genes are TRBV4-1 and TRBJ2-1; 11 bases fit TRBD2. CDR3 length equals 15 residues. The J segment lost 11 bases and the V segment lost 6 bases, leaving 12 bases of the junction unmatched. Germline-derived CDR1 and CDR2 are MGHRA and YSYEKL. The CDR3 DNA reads TGCGCCAGCAGTTACCCGGGACTAGCGGTCCCACAGCAGTTCTTC. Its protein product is CASSYPGLAVPQQFF.

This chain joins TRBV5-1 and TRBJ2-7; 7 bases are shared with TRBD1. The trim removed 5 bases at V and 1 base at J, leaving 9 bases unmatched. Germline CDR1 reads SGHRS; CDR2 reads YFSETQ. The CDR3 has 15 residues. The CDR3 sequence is CASRRGNRGSYEQYF. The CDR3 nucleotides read TGCGCCAGCAGAAGGGGTAACAGGGGATCCTACGAGCAGTACTTC.

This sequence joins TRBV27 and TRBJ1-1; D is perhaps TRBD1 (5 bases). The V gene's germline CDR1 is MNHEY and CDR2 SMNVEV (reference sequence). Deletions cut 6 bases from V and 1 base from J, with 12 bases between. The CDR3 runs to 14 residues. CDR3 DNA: TGTGCCAGCAGGGGGGGTCCCAGGAACACTGAAGCTTTCTTT. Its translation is CASRGGPRNTEAFF.

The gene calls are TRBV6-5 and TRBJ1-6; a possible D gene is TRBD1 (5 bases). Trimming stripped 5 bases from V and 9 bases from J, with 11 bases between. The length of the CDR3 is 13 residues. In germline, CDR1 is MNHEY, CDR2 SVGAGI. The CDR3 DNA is TGTGCCAGCAGTCAGTACAGGTTTTCACCCCTCCACTTT. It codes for CASSQYRFSPLHF.

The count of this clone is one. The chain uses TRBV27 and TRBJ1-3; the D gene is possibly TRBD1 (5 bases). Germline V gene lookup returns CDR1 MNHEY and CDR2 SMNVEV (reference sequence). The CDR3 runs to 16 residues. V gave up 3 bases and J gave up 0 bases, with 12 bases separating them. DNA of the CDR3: TGTGCCAGCAGTTTCCGACAGCCACACTCTGGAAACACCATATATTTT. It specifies CASSFRQPHSGNTIYF.

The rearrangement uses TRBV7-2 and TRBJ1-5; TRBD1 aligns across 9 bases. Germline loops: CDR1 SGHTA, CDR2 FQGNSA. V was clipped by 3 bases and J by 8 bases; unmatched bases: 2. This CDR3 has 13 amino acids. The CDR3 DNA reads TGTGCCAGCAGCTTGACAGGGGGTGAGCCCCAGCATTTT. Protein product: CASSLTGGEPQHF.

The CDR3 spells CASTRTSGSYSYNEQFF. The CDR3 DNA sequence: TGTGCCAGCACCCGGACTAGCGGGAGTTATTCCTACAATGAGCAGTTCTTC. This chain joins TRBV19 and TRBJ2-1; 13 bases map to TRBD2. The CDR3 is 17 residues long. J lost 1 base, V lost 9 bases, and 9 bases had no gene match. Germline CDR1 LNHDA, CDR2 SQIVND (reference sequence).

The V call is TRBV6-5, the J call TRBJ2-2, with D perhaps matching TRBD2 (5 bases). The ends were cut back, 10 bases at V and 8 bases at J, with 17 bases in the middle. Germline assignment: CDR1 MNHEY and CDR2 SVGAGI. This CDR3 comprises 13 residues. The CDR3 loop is CATKRVDVGELFF. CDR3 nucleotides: TGTGCCACGAAGAGGGTAGATGTTGGGGAGCTGTTTTTT.

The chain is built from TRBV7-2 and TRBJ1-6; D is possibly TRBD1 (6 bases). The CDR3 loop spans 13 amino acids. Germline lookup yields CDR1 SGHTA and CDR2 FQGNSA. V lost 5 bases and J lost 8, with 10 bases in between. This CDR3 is CASSVGQYSPLHF. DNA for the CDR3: TGTGCCAGCAGCGTCGGACAGTATTCACCCCTCCACTTT. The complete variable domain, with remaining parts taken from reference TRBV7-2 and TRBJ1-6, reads GAGVSQSPSNKVTEKGKDVELRCDPISGHTALYWYRQSLGQGLEFLIYFQGNSAPDKSGLPSDRFSAERTGGSVSTLTIQRTQQEDSAVYLCASSVGQYSPLHFGNGTRLTVT.

CDR3 sequence: CASSLGLAGGGGELFF. The DNA for the CDR3 is TGTGCCAGCAGCCTCGGACTAGCGGGAGGCGGTGGGGAGCTGTTTTTT. The genes are TRBV27 and TRBJ2-2; the match to TRBD2 covers 14 bases. CDR1 MNHEY and CDR2 SMNVEV come from the germline V gene (reference sequence). The CDR3 sequence is 16 residues long. V shed 6 bases and J 8 bases; nucleotides not matched to a gene: 8.

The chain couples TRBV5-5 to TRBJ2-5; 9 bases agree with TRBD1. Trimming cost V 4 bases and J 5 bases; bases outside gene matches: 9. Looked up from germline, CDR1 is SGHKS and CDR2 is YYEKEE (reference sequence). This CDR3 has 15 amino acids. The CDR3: CASSKTGTGSETQYF. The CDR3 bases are TGTGCCAGCAGCAAAACAGGGACAGGGTCGGAGACCCAGTACTTC.

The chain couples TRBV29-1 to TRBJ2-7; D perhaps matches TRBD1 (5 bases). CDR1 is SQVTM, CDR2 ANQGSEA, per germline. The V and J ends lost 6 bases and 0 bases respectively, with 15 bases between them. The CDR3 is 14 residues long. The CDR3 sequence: CSVATALSSYEQYF. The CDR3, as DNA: TGCAGCGTAGCGACAGCCCTGAGCTCCTACGAGCAGTACTTC.